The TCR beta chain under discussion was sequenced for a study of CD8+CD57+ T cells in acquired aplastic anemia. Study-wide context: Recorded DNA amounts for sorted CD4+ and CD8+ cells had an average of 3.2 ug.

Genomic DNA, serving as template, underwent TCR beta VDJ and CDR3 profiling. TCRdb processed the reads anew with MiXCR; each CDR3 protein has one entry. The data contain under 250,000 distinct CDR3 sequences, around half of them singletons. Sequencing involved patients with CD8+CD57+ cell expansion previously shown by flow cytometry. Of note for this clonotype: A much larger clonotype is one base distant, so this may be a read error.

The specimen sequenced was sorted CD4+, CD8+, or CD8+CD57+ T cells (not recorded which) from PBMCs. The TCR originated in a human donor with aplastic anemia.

Written as DNA, the CDR3 is TGTGCCACCAGCAGAAAGTCAGGGACCTACAATGGGCAGTTCTTC. Protein sequence: CATSRKSGTYNGQFF. The genes are TRBV15 and TRBJ2-1; D could derive from TRBD1 or TRBD2 (5 bases each). This CDR3 comprises 15 residues. Germline V lookup: CDR1 LNHNV, CDR2 YYDKDF (reference sequence).